This T cell receptor beta chain was captured in a study of graft-versus-host responses after intestinal transplantation. Study-level points and caveats: Across patients carrying graft-donor T cell macrochimerism, allografts held high graft-versus-host to host-versus-graft clonal ratios.

Germline CDR1 MNHEY, CDR2 SMNVEV (reference sequence). This CDR3 is built from 17 residues. V lost 2 bases and J lost 6; bases outside the gene matches: 10. Regarding this clone: Antigen specificity is unknown.

The assay was immunoSEQ multiplex PCR, and TCRdb's table has in-frame clones only and misses some. The table lists about 110,000 clones, roughly nine tenths of them singletons. The rearrangement uses TRBV27 and TRBJ2-4, with 10 bases identical to TRBD2. This TCR derives from a human donor who was the organ donor for an intestinal transplant. The input for sequencing was unstimulated CD4+ T cells sorted from spleen or lymph node cells, taken before transplant. The CDR3 loop reads CASSLAAAGTSVNIQYF. CDR3 bases: TGTGCCAGCAGTTTAGCGGCGGCCGGGACTAGCGTAAACATTCAGTACTTC.